This T cell receptor beta chain originates from a study of control samples from healthy donors and cancer patients. This CDR3 is 14 amino acids long. Germline loops: CDR1 MNHGY, CDR2 SAAAGT. V lost 6 bases to trimming and J lost 4 bases, with 12 bases between them. Measured with immunoSEQ multiplex PCR; TCRdb has only the in-frame clones, and not every one. The sample has around 250,000 clones, about four fifths seen once. The sequenced sample was PBMCs. This clonotype was obtained from a woman aged 60-70 years with lung cancer. This chain joins TRBV6-8 and TRBJ1-4; a possible D gene is TRBD1 (5 bases). This chain's CDR3 is CASRERQYNEKLFF. The CDR3 DNA follows: TGTGCCAGCAGGGAGAGACAGTATAATGAAAAACTGTTTTTT.